Listed below are T cell receptor beta chains from one sample, sequenced in a study of blood T cell repertoires in COVID-19. This table comes from immunoSEQ multiplex PCR, and its TCRdb copy is limited to in-frame clones, with some not included. This sample has some 96,000 clones, with roughly 83% found just once. Sequences were obtained from peripheral blood. Receptors were obtained from a human donor in a cohort sampled during active COVID-19. Both conserved end residues are part of each CDR3. The order of the fields is clone size, V gene, D gene, J gene, CDR3 protein, CDR3 DNA. The D gene is left open where the match is weak. The size entry is marked missing in some rows and otherwise reads once, few, many or a size class.

-	TRBV28	TRBD2	TRBJ2-1	CASKPGLAANEQFF	TGTGCCAGCAAACCAGGACTAGCGGCCAATGAGCAGTTCTTC
once	TRBV2	-	TRBJ1-2	CASSEEKATGVYGYTF	TGTGCCAGCAGTGAGGAGAAAGCGACGGGTGTCTATGGCTACACCTTC
few	TRBV4-2	TRBD2	TRBJ2-7	CASSQDSGSSREQYF	TGTGCCAGCAGTCAGGATAGCGGGAGTTCTCGGGAGCAGTACTTC
few	TRBV24-1	-	TRBJ2-1	CATSGPGVGNEQFF	TGTGCCACCAGTGGCCCGGGAGTCGGCAATGAGCAGTTCTTC
-	TRBV4-1	TRBD1	TRBJ1-5	CASSHSQGNQPQHF	TGCGCCAGCAGCCATTCACAGGGGAATCAGCCCCAGCATTTT
few	TRBV7-6	TRBD2	TRBJ2-2	CASSLVPGLAGPSPGELFF	TGTGCCAGCAGCTTAGTACCGGGACTAGCGGGACCTTCTCCCGGGGAGCTGTTTTTT
-	TRBV19	TRBD1	TRBJ1-1	CASKEGWGTGGPENTEAFF	TGTGCCAGTAAGGAGGGGTGGGGGACAGGGGGCCCGGAGAACACTGAAGCTTTCTTT
once	TRBV5-1	TRBD1	TRBJ2-2	CASSLLTGGTGELFF	TGCGCCAGCAGCCTTCTTACAGGGGGCACCGGGGAGCTGTTTTTT
once	TRBV5-4	TRBD2	TRBJ2-7	CASSFNPSGSYEQYF	TGTGCCAGCAGCTTTAATCCTAGCGGGAGCTACGAGCAGTACTTC
-	TRBV7-2	TRBD2	TRBJ2-7	CASSPLGLAGGPGLF	TGTGCCAGCAGCCCCCTAGGACTAGCGGGGGGGCCCGGACTCTTC
-	TRBV7-9	TRBD2	TRBJ2-3	CASSLGGLAGAADTQYF	TGTGCCAGCAGCTTAGGCGGACTAGCGGGAGCAGCAGATACGCAGTATTTT
-	TRBV5-1	TRBD1	TRBJ1-2	CASSLVGTGGEGYTF	TGCGCCAGCAGCCTCGTGGGGACAGGGGGTGAAGGCTACACCTTC
-	TRBV18	-	TRBJ2-5	CASSRSSPVQETQYF	TGTGCCAGCTCACGATCATCACCGGTACAAGAGACCCAGTACTTC
-	TRBV6-2/TRBV6-3	TRBD1	TRBJ1-2	CASSYNNLADRDYGYTF	TGTGCCAGCAGTTACAATAACTTAGCGGACAGGGACTATGGCTACACCTTC
-	TRBV12-3/TRBV12-4	-	TRBJ2-5	CASSQRTEETQYF	TGTGCCAGCAGTCAGCGGACAGAAGAGACCCAGTACTTC
-	TRBV6-5	-	TRBJ1-1	CASSIRGGVDTEAFF	TGTGCCAGCAGTATCAGGGGAGGGGTGGACACTGAAGCTTTCTTT
-	TRBV29-1	-	TRBJ1-4	CSAGDPNEKLFF	TGCAGCGCAGGGGATCCTAATGAAAAACTGTTTTTT
-	TRBV11-2	TRBD1	TRBJ1-2	CASSLDSGTGIYGYTF	TGTGCCAGCAGCCTAGATTCCGGGACAGGGATCTATGGCTACACCTTC
-	TRBV5-1	TRBD2	TRBJ2-3	CATSGVASGDTDTQYF	TGCGCCACCTCAGGCGTAGCTAGCGGGGACACAGATACGCAGTATTTT
-	TRBV6-1	TRBD2	TRBJ2-1	CASSDLPGLAGYNEQFF	TGTGCCAGCAGTGACCTCCCGGGACTAGCGGGTTACAATGAGCAGTTCTTC
-	TRBV5-1	-	TRBJ1-6	CASSLGQGTNSPLHF	TGCGCCAGCAGCTTGGGGCAGGGAACGAATTCACCCCTCCACTTT
-	TRBV30	-	TRBJ2-1	CAWSVLISRENNEQFF	TGTGCCTGGAGTGTTCTAATATCCAGGGAAAACAATGAGCAGTTCTTC
-	TRBV11-2	TRBD1	TRBJ2-1	CASSILTGYNEQFF	TGTGCCAGCAGCATCCTGACAGGGTACAATGAGCAGTTCTTC
-	TRBV6-5	-	TRBJ2-1	CASSLVDLKRDEQFF	TGTGCCAGCAGTCTGGTGGATCTAAAGAGGGATGAGCAGTTCTTC
-	TRBV19	TRBD1	TRBJ1-6	CASSIRTGIQGSPLHF	TGTGCCAGTAGTATCCGGACAGGGATACAGGGTTCACCCCTCCACTTT
-	TRBV7-8	-	TRBJ1-1	CASSPSRLATEAFF	TGTGCCAGCAGCCCATCAAGACTGGCCACTGAAGCTTTCTTT
-	TRBV28	TRBD2	TRBJ2-7	CASSLGGVRGYSNEQYF	TGTGCCAGCAGTTTAGGGGGGGTGCGGGGGTATTCCAACGAGCAGTACTTC
-	TRBV30	-	TRBJ1-2	CAWSRGWQGYGYTF	TGTGCCTGGAGTCGGGGTTGGCAAGGTTATGGCTACACCTTC
-	TRBV20-1	TRBD2	TRBJ2-5	CSAGRGETQYF	TGCAGTGCGGGGAGGGGAGAGACCCAGTACTTC
once	TRBV27	-	TRBJ2-1	CASSFTTRTTEQFF	TGTGCCAGCAGTTTTACGACTAGGACGACTGAGCAGTTCTTC
-	TRBV6-5	TRBD1	TRBJ1-4	CASRPQGASNEKLFF	TGTGCCAGCAGACCGCAGGGGGCTTCTAATGAAAAACTGTTTTTT
-	TRBV11-2	TRBD2	TRBJ2-1	CASSLVFSPLAERANEQFF	TGTGCCAGCAGCTTAGTTTTTAGTCCCCTAGCGGAACGGGCGAATGAGCAGTTCTTC
-	TRBV6-2/TRBV6-3	TRBD1	TRBJ1-2	CASSFTWTGEGYTF	TGTGCCAGCAGTTTCACTTGGACAGGGGAGGGCTACACCTTC
few	TRBV9	-	TRBJ1-3	CASSVTGNTIYF	TGTGCCAGCAGCGTCACAGGGAACACCATATATTTT
-	TRBV9	TRBD1	TRBJ2-7	CASSVAYSGTGGPYEQYF	TGTGCCAGCAGCGTAGCATATTCCGGGACAGGGGGCCCCTACGAGCAGTACTTC
-	TRBV9	-	TRBJ2-7	CASSVSTGTYEQYF	TGTGCCAGCAGCGTATCGACGGGAACGTACGAGCAGTACTTC
-	TRBV5-4	TRBD1	TRBJ1-5	CASSLVGQGYNSNQPQHF	TGTGCCAGCAGCTTGGTTGGACAGGGATATAATAGCAATCAGCCCCAGCATTTT
-	TRBV5-4	TRBD1	TRBJ1-2	CASSLLLDRFYGYTF	TGTGCCAGCAGTCTCCTATTGGACAGGTTCTATGGCTACACCTTC
-	TRBV9	TRBD2	TRBJ2-2	CASSPWTSGAVGELFF	TGTGCCAGCAGCCCCTGGACTAGCGGGGCGGTCGGGGAGCTGTTTTTT
-	TRBV28	-	TRBJ2-3	CASSLGRGPGDTQYF	TGTGCCAGCAGTTTGGGGCGGGGCCCGGGAGATACGCAGTATTTT
-	TRBV27	TRBD1	TRBJ1-2	CASSSYDREGYTF	TGTGCCAGCAGTTCATATGACAGGGAGGGCTACACCTTC
-	TRBV7-3	-	TRBJ1-4	CASSLGGGSGEKLFF	TGTGCCAGCAGCTTAGGCGGGGGATCGGGTGAAAAACTGTTTTTT
-	TRBV11-1	-	TRBJ1-4	CASSSTGGIGEKLFF	TGTGCCAGCAGCTCCACCGGAGGGATCGGTGAAAAACTGTTTTTT
-	TRBV24-1	TRBD1	TRBJ2-2	CATSDEGTGSLLAGELFF	TGTGCCACCAGTGATGAAGGGACAGGGTCTCTTTTGGCCGGGGAGCTGTTTTTT
-	TRBV24-1	-	TRBJ2-1	CATSDPLVVDEQFF	TGTGCCACCAGTGATCCGCTAGTAGTTGATGAGCAGTTCTTC
-	TRBV4-3	TRBD1	TRBJ1-2	CASSQDPGQGIYGYTF	TGCGCCAGCAGCCAAGATCCGGGACAGGGGATATATGGCTACACCTTC